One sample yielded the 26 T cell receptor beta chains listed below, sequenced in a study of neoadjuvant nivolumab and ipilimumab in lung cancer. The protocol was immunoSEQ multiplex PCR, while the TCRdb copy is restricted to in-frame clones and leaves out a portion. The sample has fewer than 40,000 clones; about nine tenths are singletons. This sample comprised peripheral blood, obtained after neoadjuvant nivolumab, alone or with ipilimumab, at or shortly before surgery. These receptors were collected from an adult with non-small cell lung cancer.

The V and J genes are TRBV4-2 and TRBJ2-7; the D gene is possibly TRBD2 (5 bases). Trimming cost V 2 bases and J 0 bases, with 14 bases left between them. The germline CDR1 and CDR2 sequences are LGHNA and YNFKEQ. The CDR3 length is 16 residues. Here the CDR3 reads CASSQRTGLRSYEQYF. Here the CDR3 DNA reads TGTGCCAGCAGCCAAAGGACTGGGTTGCGCTCCTACGAGCAGTACTTC.

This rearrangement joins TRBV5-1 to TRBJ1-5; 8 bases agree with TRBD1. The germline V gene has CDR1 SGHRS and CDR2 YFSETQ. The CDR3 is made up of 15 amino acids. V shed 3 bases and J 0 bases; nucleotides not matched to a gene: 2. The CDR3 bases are TGCGCCAGCAGCTCTGGACAGGGTAGCAATCAGCCCCAGCATTTT. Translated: CASSSGQGSNQPQHF.

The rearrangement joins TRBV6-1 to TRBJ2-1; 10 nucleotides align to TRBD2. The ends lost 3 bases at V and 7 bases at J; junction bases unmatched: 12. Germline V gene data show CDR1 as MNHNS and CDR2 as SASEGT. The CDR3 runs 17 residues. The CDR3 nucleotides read TGTGCCAGCAGTGATCTTTCCGAGCGGGGGGGTTTAAATGAGCAGTTCTTC. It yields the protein CASSDLSERGGLNEQFF.

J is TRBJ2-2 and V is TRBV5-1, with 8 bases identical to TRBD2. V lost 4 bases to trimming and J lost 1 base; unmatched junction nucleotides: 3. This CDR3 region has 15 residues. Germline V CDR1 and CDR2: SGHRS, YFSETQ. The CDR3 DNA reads TGCGCCAGCAGCAAAAGCGGGGGGAACACCGGGGAGCTGTTTTTT. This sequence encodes CASSKSGGNTGELFF.

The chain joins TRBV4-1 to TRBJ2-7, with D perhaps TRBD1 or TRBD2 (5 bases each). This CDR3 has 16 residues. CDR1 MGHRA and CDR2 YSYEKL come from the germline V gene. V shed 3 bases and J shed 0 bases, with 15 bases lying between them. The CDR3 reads CASSHGGWRASYEQYF. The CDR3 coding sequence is TGCGCCAGCAGCCATGGGGGTTGGCGGGCCTCCTACGAGCAGTACTTC.

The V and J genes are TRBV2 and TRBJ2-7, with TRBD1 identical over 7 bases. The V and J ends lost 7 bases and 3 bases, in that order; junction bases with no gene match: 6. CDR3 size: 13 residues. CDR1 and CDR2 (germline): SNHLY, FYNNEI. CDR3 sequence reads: CASTMTGSYEQYF. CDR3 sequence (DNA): TGTGCCAGCACCATGACAGGGAGCTACGAGCAGTACTTC.

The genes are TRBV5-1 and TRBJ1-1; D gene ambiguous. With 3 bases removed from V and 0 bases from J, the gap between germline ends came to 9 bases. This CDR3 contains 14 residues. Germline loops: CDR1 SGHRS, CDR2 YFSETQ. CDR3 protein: CASSSPSLNTEAFF. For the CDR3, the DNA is TGCGCCAGCAGCTCCCCTTCCTTGAACACTGAAGCTTTCTTT.

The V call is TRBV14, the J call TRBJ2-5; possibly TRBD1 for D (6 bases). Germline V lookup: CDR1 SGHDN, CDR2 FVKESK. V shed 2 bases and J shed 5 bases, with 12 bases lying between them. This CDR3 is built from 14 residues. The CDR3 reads CASSQRQDGETQYF. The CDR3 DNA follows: TGTGCCAGCAGCCAACGACAGGATGGGGAGACCCAGTACTTC.

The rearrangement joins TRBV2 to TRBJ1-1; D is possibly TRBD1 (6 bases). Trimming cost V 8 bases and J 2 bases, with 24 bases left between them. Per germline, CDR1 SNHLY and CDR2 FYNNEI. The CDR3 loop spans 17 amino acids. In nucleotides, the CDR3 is TGTGCCAGCCCTATTTTCTCCGGGACACCAAAAAACACTGAAGCTTTCTTT. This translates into CASPIFSGTPKNTEAFF.

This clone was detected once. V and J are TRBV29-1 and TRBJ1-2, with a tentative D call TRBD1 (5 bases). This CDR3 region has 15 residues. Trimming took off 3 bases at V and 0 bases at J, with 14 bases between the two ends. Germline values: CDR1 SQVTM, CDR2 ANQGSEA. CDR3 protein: CSVDGAAESNYGYTF. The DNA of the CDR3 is TGCAGCGTTGACGGGGCAGCGGAGTCTAACTATGGCTACACCTTC.

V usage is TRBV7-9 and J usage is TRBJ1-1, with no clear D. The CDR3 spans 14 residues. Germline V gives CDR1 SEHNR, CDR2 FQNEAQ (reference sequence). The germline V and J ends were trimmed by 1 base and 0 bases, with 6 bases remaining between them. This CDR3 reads CASSLGSLNTEAFF. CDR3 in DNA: TGTGCCAGCAGCTTAGGCAGCCTGAACACTGAAGCTTTCTTT.

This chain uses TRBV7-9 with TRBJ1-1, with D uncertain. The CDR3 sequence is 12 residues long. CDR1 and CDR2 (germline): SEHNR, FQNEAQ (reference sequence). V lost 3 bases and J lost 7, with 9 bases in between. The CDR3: CASSFDTVEAFF. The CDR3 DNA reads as TGTGCCAGCAGCTTTGACACGGTTGAAGCTTTCTTT.

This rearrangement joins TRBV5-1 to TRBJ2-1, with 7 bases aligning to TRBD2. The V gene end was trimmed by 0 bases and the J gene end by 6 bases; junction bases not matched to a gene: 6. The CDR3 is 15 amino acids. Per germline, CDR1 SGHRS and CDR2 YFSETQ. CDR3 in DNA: TGCGCCAGCAGCTTGGCCCCAGCGGGGTTCAATGAGCAGTTCTTC. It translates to CASSLAPAGFNEQFF.

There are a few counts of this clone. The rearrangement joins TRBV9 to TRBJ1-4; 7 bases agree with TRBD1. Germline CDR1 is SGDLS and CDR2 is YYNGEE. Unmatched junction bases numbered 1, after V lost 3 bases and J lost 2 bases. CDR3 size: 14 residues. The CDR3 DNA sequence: TGTGCCAGCAGCGACAGGGGTACTAATGAAAAACTGTTTTTT. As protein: CASSDRGTNEKLFF.

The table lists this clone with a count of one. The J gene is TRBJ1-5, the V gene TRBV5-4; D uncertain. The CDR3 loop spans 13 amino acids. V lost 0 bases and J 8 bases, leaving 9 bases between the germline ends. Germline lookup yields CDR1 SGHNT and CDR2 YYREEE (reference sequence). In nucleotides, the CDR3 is TGTGCCAGCAGCTTGGCTGGGAGGGAGCCCCAGCATTTT. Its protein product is CASSLAGREPQHF.

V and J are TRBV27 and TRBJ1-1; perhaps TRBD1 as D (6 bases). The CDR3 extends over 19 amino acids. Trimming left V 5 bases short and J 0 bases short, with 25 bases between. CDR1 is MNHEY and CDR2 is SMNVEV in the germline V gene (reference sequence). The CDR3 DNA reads TGTGCCAGCAGTAAGGAGCCCGGTTGGCAGGGGAGACTGAACACTGAAGCTTTCTTT. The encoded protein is CASSKEPGWQGRLNTEAFF.

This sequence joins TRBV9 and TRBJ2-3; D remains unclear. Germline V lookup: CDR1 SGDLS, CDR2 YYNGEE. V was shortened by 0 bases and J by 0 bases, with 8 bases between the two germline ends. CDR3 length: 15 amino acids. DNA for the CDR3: TGTGCCAGCAGCGTAGCAAGCACTAGCACAGATACGCAGTATTTT. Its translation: CASSVASTSTDTQYF. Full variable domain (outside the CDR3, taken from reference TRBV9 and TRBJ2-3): DSGVTQTPKHLITATGQRVTLRCSPRSGDLSVYWYQQSLDQGLQFLIQYYNGEERAKGNILERFSAQQFPDLHSELNLSSLELGDSALYFCASSVASTSTDTQYFGPGTRLTVL.

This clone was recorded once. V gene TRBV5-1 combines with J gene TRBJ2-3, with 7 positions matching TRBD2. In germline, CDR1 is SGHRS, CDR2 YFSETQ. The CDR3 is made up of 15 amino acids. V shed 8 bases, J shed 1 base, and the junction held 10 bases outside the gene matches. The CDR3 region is CASRREGRGTDTQYF. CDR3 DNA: TGCGCCAGTAGAAGGGAGGGGAGAGGCACAGATACGCAGTATTTT.

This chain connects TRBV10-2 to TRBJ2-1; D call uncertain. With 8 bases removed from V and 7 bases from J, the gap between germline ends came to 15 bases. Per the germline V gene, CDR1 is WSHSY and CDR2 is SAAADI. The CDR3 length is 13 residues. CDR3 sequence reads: CASPPRARNEQFF. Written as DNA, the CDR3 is TGCGCCAGCCCTCCCAGAGCACGGAATGAGCAGTTCTTC.

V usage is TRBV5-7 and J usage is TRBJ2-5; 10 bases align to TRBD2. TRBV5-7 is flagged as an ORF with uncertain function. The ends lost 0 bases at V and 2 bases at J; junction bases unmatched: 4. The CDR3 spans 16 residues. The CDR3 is CASSLDASGGQETQYF. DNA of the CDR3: TGTGCCAGCAGCTTGGATGCTAGCGGGGGACAAGAGACCCAGTACTTC.

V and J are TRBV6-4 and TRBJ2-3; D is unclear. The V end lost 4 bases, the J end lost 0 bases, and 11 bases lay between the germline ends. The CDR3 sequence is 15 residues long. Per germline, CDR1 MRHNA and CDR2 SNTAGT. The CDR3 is CASSGTHASTDTQYF. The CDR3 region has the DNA TGTGCCAGCAGTGGGACCCACGCTAGCACAGATACGCAGTATTTT.

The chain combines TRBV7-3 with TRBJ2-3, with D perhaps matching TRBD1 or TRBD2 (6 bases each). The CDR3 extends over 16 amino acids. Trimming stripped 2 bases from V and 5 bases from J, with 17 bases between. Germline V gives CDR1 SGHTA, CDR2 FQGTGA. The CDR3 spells CASSLVSGGGLDTQYF. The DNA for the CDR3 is TGTGCCAGCAGCTTAGTATCAGGAGGGGGGTTAGATACGCAGTATTTT. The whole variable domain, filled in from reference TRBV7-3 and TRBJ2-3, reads GAGVSQTPSNKVTEKGKYVELRCDPISGHTALYWYRQSLGQGPEFLIYFQGTGAADDSGLPNDRFFAVRPEGSVSTLKIQRTERGDSAVYLCASSLVSGGGLDTQYFGPGTRLTVL.

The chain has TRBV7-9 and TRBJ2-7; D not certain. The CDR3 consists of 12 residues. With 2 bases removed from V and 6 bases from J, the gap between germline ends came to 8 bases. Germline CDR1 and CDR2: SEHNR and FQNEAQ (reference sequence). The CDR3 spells CASSLMMGEQYF. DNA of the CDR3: TGTGCCAGCAGCTTAATGATGGGCGAGCAGTACTTC.

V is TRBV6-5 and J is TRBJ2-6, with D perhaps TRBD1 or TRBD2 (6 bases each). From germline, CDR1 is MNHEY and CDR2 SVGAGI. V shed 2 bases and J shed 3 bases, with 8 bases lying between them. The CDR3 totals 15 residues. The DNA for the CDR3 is TGTGCCAGCAGTTACGGGGGGCATGGGGCCAACGTCCTGACTTTC. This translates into CASSYGGHGANVLTF.

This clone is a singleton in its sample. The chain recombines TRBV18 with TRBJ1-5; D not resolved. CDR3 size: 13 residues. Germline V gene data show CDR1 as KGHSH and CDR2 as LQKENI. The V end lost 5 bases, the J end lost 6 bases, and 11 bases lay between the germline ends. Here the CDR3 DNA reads TGTGCCAGCTCAACCGGGGAAAGTCAGCCCCAGCATTTT. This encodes CASSTGESQPQHF.

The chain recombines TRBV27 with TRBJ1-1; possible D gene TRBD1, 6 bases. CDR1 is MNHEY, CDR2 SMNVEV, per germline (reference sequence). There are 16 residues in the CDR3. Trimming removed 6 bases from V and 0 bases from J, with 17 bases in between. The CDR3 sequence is CASRVQSGHLNTEAFF. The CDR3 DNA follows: TGTGCCAGCAGAGTCCAGTCGGGACACTTGAACACTGAAGCTTTCTTT.